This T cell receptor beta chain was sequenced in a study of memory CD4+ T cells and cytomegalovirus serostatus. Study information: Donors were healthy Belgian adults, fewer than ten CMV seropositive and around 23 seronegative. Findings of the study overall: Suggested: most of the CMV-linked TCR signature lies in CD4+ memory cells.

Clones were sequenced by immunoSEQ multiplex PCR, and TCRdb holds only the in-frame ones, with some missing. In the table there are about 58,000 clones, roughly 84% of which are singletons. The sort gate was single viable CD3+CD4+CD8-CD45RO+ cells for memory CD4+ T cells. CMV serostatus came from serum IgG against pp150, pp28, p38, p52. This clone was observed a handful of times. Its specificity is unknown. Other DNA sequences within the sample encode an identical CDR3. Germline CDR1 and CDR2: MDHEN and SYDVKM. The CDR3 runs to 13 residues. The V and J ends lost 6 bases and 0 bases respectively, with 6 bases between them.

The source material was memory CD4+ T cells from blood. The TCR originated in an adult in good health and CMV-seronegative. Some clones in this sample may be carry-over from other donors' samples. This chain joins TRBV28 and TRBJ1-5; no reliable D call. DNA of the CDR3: TGTGCCAGCAGCCCCGATAGCAATCAGCCCCAGCATTTT. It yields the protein CASSPDSNQPQHF.